This T cell receptor beta chain is drawn from a study of regulatory T cells in long-lasting Graves disease. Both iRepertoire HTBI primers and Arm-PCR of CDR3 regions were used to build the TCR beta libraries. A single record per CDR3 protein comes from TCRdb applying MiXCR to the multiplex PCR reads. The profile shows about 360,000 distinct CDR3 sequences, 15% to 20% of them singletons. This clonotype was recorded at least ten times. Time point: newly diagnosed GD, antithyroid drugs for less than 3 months. RNA isolated from PBMCs was used to make the TCR library. The CDR3 loop spans 16 amino acids. Germline CDR1 is SGHTA and CDR2 is FQGNSA. The trim removed 1 base at V and 5 bases at J, leaving 6 bases unmatched. This same sample was also taken into another study, of T cells in Graves' hyperthyroidism and ophthalmopathy.

Sample: peripheral blood mononuclear cells (PBMCs), taken at new diagnosis, from a patient treated with antithyroid drugs. The chain combines TRBV7-2 with TRBJ2-3, with 10 bases matching TRBD2. The sequence was obtained from a woman between 18 and 29 years old with Graves disease. This CDR3 is CASSLGFQRGGDTQYF. The CDR3 DNA reads as TGTGCCAGCAGCTTAGGTTTCCAGCGGGGGGGAGATACGCAGTATTTT.